The source of this T cell receptor beta chain is a study of PD-L1 blockade in urothelial cancer. The study's findings and limits: Patients with below-median pretreatment blood clonality survived longer.

Time point reported: peripheral blood 6 weeks after treatment start. A note on this clone: What it binds is unknown.

Sequencing used immunoSEQ multiplex PCR; TCRdb keeps in-frame clones, though not all of them. The table lists some 110,000 clones, about 89% of them singletons, with about 1.8% in the top ten. Specimen: PBMCs, collected around atezolizumab (anti-PD-L1) treatment. The sequence derives from a man between 60 and 75 years old with urothelial cancer.

CDR3 in amino acids: CASSYSGAAETQYF. CDR3 coding DNA: TGTGCCAGCAGTTACTCGGGGGCCGCTGAGACCCAGTACTTC. The rearrangement uses TRBV6-5 and TRBJ2-5, with a possible D match to TRBD1 (6 bases). V was shortened by 0 bases and J by 5 bases, with 10 bases between the two germline ends. The CDR3 is made up of 14 amino acids. Per the germline V gene, CDR1 is MNHEY and CDR2 is SVGAGI.